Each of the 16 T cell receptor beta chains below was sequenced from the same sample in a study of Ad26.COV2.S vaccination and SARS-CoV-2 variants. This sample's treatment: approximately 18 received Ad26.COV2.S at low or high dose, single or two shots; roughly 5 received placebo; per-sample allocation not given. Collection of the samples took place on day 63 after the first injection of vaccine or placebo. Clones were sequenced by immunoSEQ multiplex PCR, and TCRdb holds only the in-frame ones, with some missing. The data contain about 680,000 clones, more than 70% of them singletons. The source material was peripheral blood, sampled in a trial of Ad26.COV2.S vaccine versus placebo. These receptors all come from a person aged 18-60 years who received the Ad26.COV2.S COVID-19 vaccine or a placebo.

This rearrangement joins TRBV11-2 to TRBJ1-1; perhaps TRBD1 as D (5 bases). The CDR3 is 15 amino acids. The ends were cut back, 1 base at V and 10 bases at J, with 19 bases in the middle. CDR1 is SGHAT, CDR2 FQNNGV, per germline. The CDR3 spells CASSLVYTNGGGAFF. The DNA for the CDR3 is TGTGCCAGCAGCTTAGTATATACTAATGGGGGTGGAGCTTTCTTT.

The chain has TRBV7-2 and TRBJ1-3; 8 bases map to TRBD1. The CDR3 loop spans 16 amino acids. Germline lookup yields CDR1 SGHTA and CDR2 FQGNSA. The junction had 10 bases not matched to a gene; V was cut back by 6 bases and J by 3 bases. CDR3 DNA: TGTGCCAGCAGTCTTTACGGACAGGGTGGTGGAAACACCATATATTTT. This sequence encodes CASSLYGQGGGNTIYF.

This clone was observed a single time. CDR3: CASSYGPGEDYGYTF. The CDR3 DNA follows: TGTGCCAGCAGTTACGGGCCCGGGGAGGACTATGGCTACACCTTC. The rearrangement joins TRBV6-2 or TRBV6-3 to TRBJ1-2; the D is unclear. V was trimmed by 2 bases and J by 3 bases, leaving 13 bases between them. Germline assignment: CDR1 MNHEY and CDR2 SVGEGT. The length of the CDR3 is 15 residues.

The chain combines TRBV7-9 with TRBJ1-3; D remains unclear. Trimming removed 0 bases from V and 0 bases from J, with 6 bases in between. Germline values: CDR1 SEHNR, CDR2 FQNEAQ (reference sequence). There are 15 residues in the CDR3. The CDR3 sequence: CASSLALLSGNTIYF. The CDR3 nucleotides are TGTGCCAGCAGCTTAGCGCTCCTCTCTGGAAACACCATATATTTT.

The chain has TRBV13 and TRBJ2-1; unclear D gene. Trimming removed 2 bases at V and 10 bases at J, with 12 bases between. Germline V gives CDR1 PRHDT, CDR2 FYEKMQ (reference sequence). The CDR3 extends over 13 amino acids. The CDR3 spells CASSLMGPGEQFF. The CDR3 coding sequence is TGTGCCAGCAGCTTAATGGGTCCCGGGGAGCAGTTCTTC.

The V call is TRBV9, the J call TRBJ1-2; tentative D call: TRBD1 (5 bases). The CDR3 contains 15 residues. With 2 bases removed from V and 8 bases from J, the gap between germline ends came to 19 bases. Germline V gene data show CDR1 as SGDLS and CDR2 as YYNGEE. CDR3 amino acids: CASSVPNLQWGGYTF. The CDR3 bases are TGTGCCAGCAGCGTTCCAAATCTTCAATGGGGGGGCTACACCTTC.

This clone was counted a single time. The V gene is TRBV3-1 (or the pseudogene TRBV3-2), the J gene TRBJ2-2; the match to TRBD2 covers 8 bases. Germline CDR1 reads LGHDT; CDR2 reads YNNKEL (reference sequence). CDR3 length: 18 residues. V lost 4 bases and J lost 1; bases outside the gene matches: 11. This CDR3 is CASSPLLRAGGNTGELFF. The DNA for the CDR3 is TGTGCCAGCAGCCCCCTCCTTCGGGCGGGGGGGAACACCGGGGAGCTGTTTTTT.

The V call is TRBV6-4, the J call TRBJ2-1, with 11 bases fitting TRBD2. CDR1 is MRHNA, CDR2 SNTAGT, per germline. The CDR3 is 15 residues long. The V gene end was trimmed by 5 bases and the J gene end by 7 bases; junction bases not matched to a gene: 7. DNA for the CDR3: TGTGCCAGCAGTCCCGTAGCGGGAGGGGTTAATGAGCAGTTCTTC. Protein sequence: CASSPVAGGVNEQFF.

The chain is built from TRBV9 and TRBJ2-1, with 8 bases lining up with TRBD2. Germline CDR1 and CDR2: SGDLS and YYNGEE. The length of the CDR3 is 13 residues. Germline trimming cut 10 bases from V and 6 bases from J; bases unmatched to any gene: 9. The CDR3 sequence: CASERGGGNEQFF. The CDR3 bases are TGTGCCTCCGAACGGGGGGGAGGCAATGAGCAGTTCTTC. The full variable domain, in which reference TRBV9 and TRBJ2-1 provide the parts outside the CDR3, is DSGVTQTPKHLITATGQRVTLRCSPRSGDLSVYWYQQSLDQGLQFLIQYYNGEERAKGNILERFSAQQFPDLHSELNLSSLELGDSALYFCASERGGGNEQFFGPGTRLTVL.

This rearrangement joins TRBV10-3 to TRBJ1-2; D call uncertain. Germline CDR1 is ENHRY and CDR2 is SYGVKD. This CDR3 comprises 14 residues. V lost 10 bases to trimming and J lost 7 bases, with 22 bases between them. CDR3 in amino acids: CATHSSAPVSGYTF. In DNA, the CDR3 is TGTGCCACCCATTCAAGTGCTCCAGTCTCTGGCTACACCTTC.

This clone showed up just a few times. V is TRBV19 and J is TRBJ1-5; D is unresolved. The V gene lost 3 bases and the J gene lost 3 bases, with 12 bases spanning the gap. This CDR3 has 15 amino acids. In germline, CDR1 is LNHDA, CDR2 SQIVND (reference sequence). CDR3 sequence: CASSMPLSYNQPQHF. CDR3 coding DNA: TGTGCCAGTAGTATGCCCCTGAGCTACAATCAGCCCCAGCATTTT.

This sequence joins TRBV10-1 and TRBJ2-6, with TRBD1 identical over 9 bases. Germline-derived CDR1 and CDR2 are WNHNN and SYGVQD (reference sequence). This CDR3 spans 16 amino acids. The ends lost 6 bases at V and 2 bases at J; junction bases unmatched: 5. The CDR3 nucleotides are TGCGCCAGCAGCTCCGGGACAGGGACTGGGGCCAACGTCCTGACTTTC. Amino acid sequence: CASSSGTGTGANVLTF.

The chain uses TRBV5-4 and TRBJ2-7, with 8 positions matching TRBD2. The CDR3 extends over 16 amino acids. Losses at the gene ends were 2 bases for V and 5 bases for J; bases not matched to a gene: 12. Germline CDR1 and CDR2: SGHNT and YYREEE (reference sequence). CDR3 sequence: CASSFSPGTSMNEQYF. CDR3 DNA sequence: TGTGCCAGCAGCTTCAGTCCCGGGACTAGTATGAACGAGCAGTACTTC.

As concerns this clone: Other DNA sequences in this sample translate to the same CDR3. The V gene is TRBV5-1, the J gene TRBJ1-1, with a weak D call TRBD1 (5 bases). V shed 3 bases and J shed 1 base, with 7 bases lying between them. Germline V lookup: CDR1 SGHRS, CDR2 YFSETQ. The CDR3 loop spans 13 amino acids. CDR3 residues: CASSSQGNTEAFF. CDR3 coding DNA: TGCGCCAGCAGCTCGCAGGGGAACACTGAAGCTTTCTTT.

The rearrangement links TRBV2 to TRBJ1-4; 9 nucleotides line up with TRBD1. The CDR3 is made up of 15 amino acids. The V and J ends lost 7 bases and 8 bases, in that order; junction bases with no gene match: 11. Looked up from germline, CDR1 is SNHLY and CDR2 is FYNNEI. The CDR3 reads CASKRTGTGSEKLFF. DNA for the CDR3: TGTGCCAGCAAGCGGACCGGGACAGGGAGCGAAAAACTGTTTTTT.

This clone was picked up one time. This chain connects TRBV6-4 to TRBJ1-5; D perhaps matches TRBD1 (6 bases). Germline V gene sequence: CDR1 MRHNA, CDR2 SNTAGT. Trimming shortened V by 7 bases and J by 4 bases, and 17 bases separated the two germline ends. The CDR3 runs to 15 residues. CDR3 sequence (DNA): TGTGCCAGCACCCTCTACAGGGTAGTAAATCAGCCCCAGCATTTT. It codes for CASTLYRVVNQPQHF.